The 24 T cell receptor beta chains below all came from one sample that was sequenced in a study of Graves' ophthalmopathy and Graves' hyperthyroidism (dated by TCRdb to the late 2010s). Sequencing instrument: Illumina HiSeq 2000. For repertoire sequencing, TCR beta CDR3 regions were amplified from RNA transcripts. The first round of RT-PCR was done with HTBI primers and the Qiagen OneStep RT-PCR kit, and was followed by a second round of multiplex PCR, then size selection and purification. TCRdb reran the public reads through fastp at Q25 and MiXCR, keeping productive beta chains. Each CDR3 protein gets just one entry, which takes the most common genes and DNA from the rows behind it. This sample has about 620,000 distinct CDR3 sequences in its table, and about 20% of those were observed once. The top ten constitute approximately 7% of the sample. The source material was peripheral blood. Source of these receptors: a young woman with stable Graves' hyperthyroidism. Some clones in this sample may be carry-over from other donors' samples. Donor details come from another sample of the same person, matched by shared clones.

This clonotype was counted only a few times. The genes are TRBV6-1 and TRBJ1-2, with D tentatively TRBD1 (5 bases). Germline-derived CDR1 and CDR2 are MNHNS and SASEGT. CDR3 length equals 12 residues. The V end lost 5 bases, the J end lost 10 bases, and 14 bases lay between the germline ends. This chain's CDR3 is CASSPPGRIYTF. The CDR3 DNA reads TGTGCCAGCAGTCCACCGGGACGAATCTACACCTTC.

This chain joins TRBV29-1 and TRBJ2-2; weak D call: TRBD1 (6 bases). This CDR3 is built from 13 residues. The germline CDR1 and CDR2 sequences are SQVTM and ANQGSEA. CDR3 coding DNA: TGCAAGGGGCACAGGGTCGGAACCGGGGAGCTGTTTTTT. Amino acid sequence: CKGHRVGTGELFF.

In this sample, this clonotype turned up a few times. Written as DNA, the CDR3 is TGCAGTGCTAGAGATGAGGGAAGTAGCAATCAGCCCCAGCATTTT. It translates to CSARDEGSSNQPQHF. The rearrangement uses TRBV20-1 and TRBJ1-5; D unresolved. Per germline, CDR1 DFQATT and CDR2 SNEGSKA (reference sequence). V lost 0 bases and J lost 0, with 9 bases in between. The CDR3 contains 15 residues.

This chain links TRBV4-2 with TRBJ1-5, with a possible D match to TRBD1 (6 bases). Germline V gives CDR1 LGHNA, CDR2 YNFKEQ. The CDR3 runs 20 residues. Deletions cut 4 bases from V and 3 bases from J, with 28 bases between. CDR3 nucleotides: TGTGCCAGCAGCCCGGTAACGGGGGCGGGCCCTCGGATGGTCAATCAGCCCCAGCATTTT. Protein product: CASSPVTGAGPRMVNQPQHF.

This clonotype has a handful of counts. For the CDR3, the DNA is TGTGCCAGCAGCTGGGGACAGGGGATCGGTGAAGCTTTCTTT. This encodes CASSWGQGIGEAFF. The chain employs TRBV13 and TRBJ1-1; 10 bases agree with TRBD1. Trimming at V came to 4 bases and at J to 7 bases, leaving 6 bases not matched to a gene. The CDR3 contains 14 residues. Germline CDR1 PRHDT, CDR2 FYEKMQ (reference sequence). The complete variable domain, with remaining parts taken from reference TRBV13 and TRBJ1-1, reads AAGVIQSPRHLIKEKRETATLKCYPIPRHDTVYWYQQGPGQDPQFLISFYEKMQSDKGSIPDRFSAQQFSDYHSELNMSSLELGDSALYFCASSWGQGIGEAFFGQGTRLTVV.

A remark on this clonotype: No conserved phenylalanine or tryptophan is present at the end of the CDR3, so a read error is the likely explanation. The chain links TRBV11-1 to TRBJ2-7; 7 nucleotides agree with TRBD1. The germline V gene encodes CDR1 SGHAT and CDR2 FQDESV (reference sequence). With V trimmed by 8 bases and J by 2 bases, 3 bases remained unmatched. CDR3 size: 12 residues. The CDR3 loop reads CASGQGAYEQYS. DNA of the CDR3: TGTGCCAGCGGCCAGGGGGCCTACGAGCAGTACTCC.

This clonotype was counted ten times or more. The rearrangement uses TRBV7-8 and TRBJ1-1; no clear D gene. Germline values: CDR1 SGHVS, CDR2 FQNEAQ. The V gene lost 5 bases and the J gene lost 1 base, with 14 bases spanning the gap. CDR3 length equals 15 residues. The CDR3 DNA reads TGTGCCAGCAGCCCCTCCGGGGAGCCGAACACTGAAGCTTTCTTT. Its translation is CASSPSGEPNTEAFF.

This clonotype came up many times. V and J are TRBV28 and TRBJ2-5, with 9 bases lining up with TRBD2. This CDR3 has 14 residues. Trimming removed 7 bases from V and 5 bases from J; junction bases left unmatched: 8. Per the germline V gene, CDR1 is MDHEN and CDR2 is SYDVKM. The chain's CDR3 is CASTSSGGVETQYF. The CDR3 DNA reads as TGTGCCAGCACGAGTAGCGGGGGTGTCGAGACCCAGTACTTC.

This clonotype was detected many times. The V and J genes are TRBV20-1 and TRBJ2-3; no firm D call. Germline CDR1 and CDR2: DFQATT and SNEGSKA (reference sequence). V lost 0 bases and J lost 2, with 12 bases in between. The CDR3 contains 15 residues. The CDR3 region is CSARDARRITDTQYF. CDR3 nucleotide sequence: TGCAGTGCTAGAGATGCCAGAAGGATCACAGATACGCAGTATTTT.

This clonotype was picked up many times. The J gene is TRBJ1-6, the V gene TRBV12-3 or TRBV12-4, with 8 bases lining up with TRBD1. The V gene end was trimmed by 3 bases and the J gene end by 10 bases; junction bases not matched to a gene: 8. This CDR3 has 15 amino acids. Here the CDR3 reads CASSFETGVNSPLHF. As DNA, the CDR3 is TGTGCCAGCAGTTTTGAGACAGGGGTTAACTCACCCCTCCACTTT.

This clonotype was seen at least ten times. This rearrangement joins TRBV20-1 to TRBJ2-5; tentative D call: TRBD1 (6 bases). The length of the CDR3 is 14 residues. V was pared by 6 bases and J by 4 bases, with 18 bases between. CDR1 is DFQATT, CDR2 SNEGSKA, per germline (reference sequence). In DNA, the CDR3 is TGCAGTGCAGGACGGGACAAGGGGCGAGAGACCCAGTACTTC. It specifies CSAGRDKGRETQYF.

This clonotype was recorded many times. The J gene is TRBJ2-5, the V gene TRBV6-1; perhaps TRBD1 as D (6 bases). V lost 4 bases to trimming and J lost 5 bases, with 20 bases between them. Germline CDR1 and CDR2: MNHNS and SASEGT. The CDR3 loop spans 16 amino acids. The CDR3 DNA reads as TGTGCCAGCAGTGGAACAGGGTATATGTTGAGGGAGACCCAGTACTTC. Translation: CASSGTGYMLRETQYF.

At least ten counts were recorded for this clonotype. The chain recombines TRBV5-1 with TRBJ1-6; 7 nucleotides line up with TRBD1. CDR1 SGHRS and CDR2 YFSETQ come from the germline V gene. The CDR3 covers 16 residues. V shed 4 bases, J shed 5 bases, and the junction held 9 bases outside the gene matches. The CDR3: CASSPGPTGHNSPLHF. CDR3 bases: TGCGCCAGCAGCCCCGGACCGACAGGGCATAATTCACCCCTCCACTTT.

A remark on this clonotype: This sequence may be a read error, since a much larger clone differs from it by one base. The chain employs TRBV11-2 and TRBJ2-2; TRBD2 agrees at 14 bases. Germline V gene sequence: CDR1 SGHAT, CDR2 FQNNGV. This CDR3 is built from 17 residues. The CDR3 spells CASRRLAGGPWTGELCF. The CDR3 nucleotides are TGTGCCAGCAGGAGACTAGCGGGAGGGCCTTGGACCGGGGAGCTGTGTTTT.

The chain is built from TRBV7-8 and TRBJ2-5; D is possibly TRBD2 (5 bases). V was trimmed by 4 bases and J by 2 bases, leaving 11 bases between them. The germline V gene encodes CDR1 SGHVS and CDR2 FQNEAQ. The CDR3 has 14 amino acids. The CDR3 sequence: CASSSRPGQETQYF. The CDR3 DNA follows: TGTGCCAGCAGCTCCCGACCGGGGCAAGAGACCCAGTACTTC.

This clonotype was observed at least ten times. J is TRBJ1-1 and V is TRBV18; tentative D call: TRBD1 (6 bases). The CDR3 consists of 13 residues. Per germline, CDR1 KGHSH and CDR2 LQKENI. V gave up 3 bases and J gave up 3 bases, with 8 bases separating them. The CDR3 region has the DNA TGTGCCAGCTCACCCAGGGGCGACACTGAAGCTTTCTTT. It encodes CASSPRGDTEAFF. Variable domain in full (rest from reference TRBV18 and TRBJ1-1): NAGVMQNPRHLVRRRGQEARLRCSPMKGHSHVYWYRQLPEEGLKFMVYLQKENIIDESGMPKERFSAEFPKEGPSILRIQQVVRGDSAAYFCASSPRGDTEAFFGQGTRLTVV.

This clonotype was detected ten times or more. The J gene is TRBJ2-5, the V gene TRBV10-3; 10 bases are shared with TRBD1. Trimming at V came to 2 bases and at J to 5 bases, leaving 5 bases not matched to a gene. Germline loops: CDR1 ENHRY, CDR2 SYGVKD. The CDR3 is made up of 15 amino acids. The CDR3 sequence is CAISEEGTGVETQYF. Here the CDR3 DNA reads TGTGCCATCAGTGAGGAAGGGACAGGGGTGGAGACCCAGTACTTC.

The chain carries TRBV4-3 and TRBJ2-2; D is possibly TRBD1 (7 bases). The length of the CDR3 is 18 residues. Germline V gene data show CDR1 as LGHNA and CDR2 as YSLEER. V dropped 0 bases and J dropped 4 bases, with 18 bases sitting between them. DNA for the CDR3: TGCGCCAGCAGCCAAGATCGGGGGTTTAACAGGGGCACCGGGGAGCTGTTTTTT. The encoded protein is CASSQDRGFNRGTGELFF.

This clonotype was picked up many times. V usage is TRBV19 and J usage is TRBJ2-7; D is unresolved. Trimming stripped 8 bases from V and 2 bases from J, with 19 bases between. The length of the CDR3 is 15 residues. In germline, CDR1 is LNHDA, CDR2 SQIVND (reference sequence). The CDR3 DNA is TGTGCCAGTCAGCGTGAGGTTGGAAGCGCCTACGAGCAGTACTTC. Protein: CASQREVGSAYEQYF.

This clonotype was seen many times. The chain employs TRBV7-2 and TRBJ1-2, with D possibly TRBD1 on 5 matching bases. Germline V gene lookup returns CDR1 SGHTA and CDR2 FQGNSA. Deletions cut 5 bases from V and 7 bases from J, with 20 bases between. The CDR3 extends over 15 amino acids. The CDR3 DNA follows: TGTGCCAGCAGCCAGCCCGGGACCCTAGGAGGTGGCTACACCTTC. Protein: CASSQPGTLGGGYTF.

The chain has TRBV18 and TRBJ2-7; 8 positions agree with TRBD2. The CDR3 runs to 15 residues. V was pared by 6 bases and J by 5 bases, with 12 bases of the junction left unmatched. Germline CDR1 and CDR2: KGHSH and LQKENI. For the CDR3, the DNA is TGTGCCAGCTCCCCCCCAAGCGGGAGTAACCACGAGCAGTACTTC. Translating gives CASSPPSGSNHEQYF.

This clonotype was counted a few times. V is TRBV5-1 and J is TRBJ1-6, with D perhaps matching TRBD1 (6 bases). Trimming took off 1 base at V and 7 bases at J, with 15 bases between the two ends. The length of the CDR3 is 16 residues. In germline, CDR1 is SGHRS, CDR2 YFSETQ. CDR3 nucleotide sequence: TGCGCCAGCAGCTTGAGGGACACCGGAGCGAATTCACCCCTCCACTTT. It yields the protein CASSLRDTGANSPLHF.

This clonotype was found many times. V gene TRBV5-1 combines with J gene TRBJ2-7; TRBD2 aligns across 14 bases. The trim removed 0 bases at V and 3 bases at J, leaving 5 bases unmatched. Germline-derived CDR1 and CDR2 are SGHRS and YFSETQ. The CDR3 contains 17 residues. The CDR3 region is CASSLEGLAGAYYEQYF. In DNA form, the CDR3 reads TGCGCCAGCAGCTTGGAGGGACTAGCGGGGGCCTACTACGAGCAGTACTTC.

This clonotype occurred many times. The chain employs TRBV9 and TRBJ1-6, with TRBD1 as a possible D gene (5 bases). The CDR3 totals 14 residues. Trimming cost V 0 bases and J 9 bases, with 10 bases left between them. Germline lookup yields CDR1 SGDLS and CDR2 YYNGEE. The CDR3 DNA follows: TGTGCCAGCAGCGTAGAGGGGTATGGTTCACCCCTCCACTTT. It translates to CASSVEGYGSPLHF.